This TCR beta chain is from a study of T cells in Graves' hyperthyroidism and ophthalmopathy. Ten or more counts support this clonotype. The antigen remains undetermined. Using RNA transcripts as the source, TCR beta CDR3 regions were amplified. First-round RT-PCR with HTBI primers amplified the TCR CDR3 region. In TCRdb, the multiplex PCR reads were re-called with MiXCR into one record per CDR3 protein. The table includes 400,000 to 600,000 distinct CDR3 sequences, roughly 16% detected once. Findings and limits, study-wide: Most thyroid clonotypes with frequency above 0.001 were detected in blood.

CDR1 DFQATT and CDR2 SNEGSKA come from the germline V gene (reference sequence). V lost 6 bases, J lost 0 bases, and 8 bases stayed unmatched. The CDR3 loop spans 14 amino acids. Sequenced input: blood. This sequence was found in a woman in her twenties or thirties with Graves' ophthalmopathy. The V gene is TRBV20-1, the J gene TRBJ2-7; TRBD2 aligns across 7 bases. This CDR3 reads CSAQAGSFSYEQYF. CDR3 in DNA: TGCAGTGCCCAAGCGGGGTCCTTCTCCTACGAGCAGTACTTC.